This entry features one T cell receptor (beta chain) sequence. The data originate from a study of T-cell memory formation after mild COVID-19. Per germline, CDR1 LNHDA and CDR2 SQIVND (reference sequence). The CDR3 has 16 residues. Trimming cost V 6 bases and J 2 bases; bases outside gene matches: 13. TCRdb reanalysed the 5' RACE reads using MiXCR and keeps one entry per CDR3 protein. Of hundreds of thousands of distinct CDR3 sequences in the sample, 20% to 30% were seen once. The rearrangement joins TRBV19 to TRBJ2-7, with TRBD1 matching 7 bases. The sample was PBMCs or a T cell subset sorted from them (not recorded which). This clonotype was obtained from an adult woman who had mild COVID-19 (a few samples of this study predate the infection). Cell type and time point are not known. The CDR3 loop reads CASSILGRQGPYEQYF. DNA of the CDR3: TGTGCCAGTAGCATATTAGGGCGACAGGGCCCCTACGAGCAGTACTTC. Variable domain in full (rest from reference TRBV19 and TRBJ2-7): DGGITQSPKYLFRKEGQNVTLSCEQNLNHDAMYWYRQDPGQGLRLIYYSQIVNDFQKGDIAEGYSVSREKKESFPLTVTSAQKNPTAFYLCASSILGRQGPYEQYFGPGTRLTVT.